A selection of T cell receptor beta chains follows, all from one sample in a study of T cells in localized non-small cell lung cancer. The table came from immunoSEQ multiplex PCR; TCRdb's copy has only in-frame clones and leaves some out. Of about 22,000 clones in the sample, approximately 88% are singletons; the top ten hold about 2.6%. The material sequenced was peripheral blood, taken before any cancer treatment. The receptors derive from a man aged 35 to 69 with stage I lung adenocarcinoma. Both conserved end residues are part of each CDR3. The D gene is left open where the match is weak. Rows may omit the clone size; those that give it use once, few, many or a size class.

J gene: TRBJ2-7
V gene: TRBV6-1
CDR3 length: 15
D gene: TRBD1
clone size: few
CDR3 DNA: TGTGCCAGCAGTGAAGCGGGGCAGGGGGCGCGGGAGCAGTACTTC
CDR3 protein: CASSEAGQGAREQYF

J gene: TRBJ2-1
V gene: TRBV7-7
CDR3 length: 13
D gene: .
clone size: .
CDR3 DNA: TGTGCCAGCAGCTTAAGTAGCAACAATGAGCAGTTCTTC
CDR3 protein: CASSLSSNNEQFF

J gene: TRBJ2-1
V gene: TRBV18
CDR3 length: 13
D gene: .
clone size: .
CDR3 DNA: TGTGCCAGCTCACCGGCCGGGGGCAATGAGCAGTTCTTC
CDR3 protein: CASSPAGGNEQFF

J gene: TRBJ2-4
V gene: TRBV28
CDR3 length: 14
D gene: .
clone size: few
CDR3 DNA: TGTGCCAGCAGTTTACCCCCGGGGACAAACATTCAGTACTTC
CDR3 protein: CASSLPPGTNIQYF

J gene: TRBJ2-3
V gene: TRBV23-1
CDR3 length: 13
D gene: .
clone size: .
CDR3 DNA: TGCGCCAGCAGCCGGACAGGCACAGATACGCAGTATTTT
CDR3 protein: CASSRTGTDTQYF

J gene: TRBJ2-2
V gene: TRBV2
CDR3 length: 12
D gene: .
clone size: .
CDR3 DNA: TGTGCTGCGGGGAATTTTACCGGGGAGCTGTTTTTT
CDR3 protein: CAAGNFTGELFF

J gene: TRBJ2-3
V gene: TRBV9
CDR3 length: 14
D gene: .
clone size: .
CDR3 DNA: TGTGCCAGCAGCGTGGGGGTAAATGAGGATACGCAGTATTTT
CDR3 protein: CASSVGVNEDTQYF

J gene: TRBJ2-1
V gene: TRBV6-5
CDR3 length: 14
D gene: TRBD2
clone size: once
CDR3 DNA: TGTGCCAGCAGTTTGGGGGGGAGGTGGAATGAGCAGTTCTTC
CDR3 protein: CASSLGGRWNEQFF

J gene: TRBJ2-4
V gene: TRBV19
CDR3 length: 16
D gene: .
clone size: .
CDR3 DNA: TGTGCCAGTAGCGATGTGGGGGGGCGGATCCAAGACATTCAGTACTTC
CDR3 protein: CASSDVGGRIQDIQYF

J gene: TRBJ1-4
V gene: TRBV19
CDR3 length: 16
D gene: .
clone size: .
CDR3 DNA: TGTGCCAGTCATCCGCGTAGGGGGGGTCTCAATGAAAAACTGTTTTTT
CDR3 protein: CASHPRRGGLNEKLFF

J gene: TRBJ2-5
V gene: TRBV6-5
CDR3 length: 14
D gene: .
clone size: once
CDR3 DNA: TGTGCCAGCAGCCACGGGGCAGGTGCAGAGACCCAGTACTTC
CDR3 protein: CASSHGAGAETQYF

J gene: TRBJ2-5
V gene: TRBV9
CDR3 length: 18
D gene: TRBD2
clone size: .
CDR3 DNA: TGTGCCAGCAGCCGCGGTGGTAGCGGGGGGGCCGAAGGCGAGACCCAGTACTTC
CDR3 protein: CASSRGGSGGAEGETQYF

J gene: TRBJ2-7
V gene: TRBV5-1
CDR3 length: 15
D gene: .
clone size: .
CDR3 DNA: TGCGCCAGCAGCTTGTTAGCCGGTCGTCTTTACGAGCAGTACTTC
CDR3 protein: CASSLLAGRLYEQYF

J gene: TRBJ2-7
V gene: TRBV7-6
CDR3 length: 15
D gene: TRBD2
clone size: few
CDR3 DNA: TGTGCCAGCAGCTACCGACTAGCGGGAGGCTACGAGCAGTACTTC
CDR3 protein: CASSYRLAGGYEQYF

J gene: TRBJ2-7
V gene: TRBV7-2
CDR3 length: 15
D gene: .
clone size: .
CDR3 DNA: TGTGCCAGCAGCCCCAGAGGCAGTTTAGGCTACGAGCAGTACTTC
CDR3 protein: CASSPRGSLGYEQYF

J gene: TRBJ2-1
V gene: TRBV4-3
CDR3 length: 20
D gene: TRBD2
clone size: .
CDR3 DNA: TGCGCCAGCAGCCAAGATTTGGGACTAGCGGGGACGAGCTCCTACAATGAGCAGTTCTTC
CDR3 protein: CASSQDLGLAGTSSYNEQFF

J gene: TRBJ2-5
V gene: TRBV5-5
CDR3 length: 14
D gene: TRBD1
clone size: .
CDR3 DNA: TGTGCCAGCAGCTCAGACAGGGTTCAAGAGACCCAGTACTTC
CDR3 protein: CASSSDRVQETQYF

J gene: TRBJ1-2
V gene: TRBV4-1
CDR3 length: 15
D gene: TRBD1
clone size: once
CDR3 DNA: TGCGCCAGCAGCCAAGATGTCAGGGGGCGGGGTGGCTACACCTTC
CDR3 protein: CASSQDVRGRGGYTF

J gene: TRBJ2-3
V gene: TRBV7-9
CDR3 length: 12
D gene: .
clone size: few
CDR3 DNA: TGTGCCGCGGACAGATTCACGGATACGCAGTATTTT
CDR3 protein: CAADRFTDTQYF

J gene: TRBJ1-1
V gene: TRBV10-3
CDR3 length: 16
D gene: TRBD1
clone size: .
CDR3 DNA: TGTGCCACCACAGACCTTACAGGGGGCAAGTCGGCTGAAGCTTTCTTT
CDR3 protein: CATTDLTGGKSAEAFF

J gene: TRBJ2-7
V gene: TRBV2
CDR3 length: 15
D gene: .
clone size: .
CDR3 DNA: TGTGCCAGCAGTGGGTCCAGACTCTTTTCCCGCGAGCAGTACTTC
CDR3 protein: CASSGSRLFSREQYF

J gene: TRBJ2-3
V gene: TRBV29-1
CDR3 length: 17
D gene: TRBD1
clone size: few
CDR3 DNA: TGCAGCGTTGAGTCGCCCCCGGGACAGGCGAACACAGATACGCAGTATTTT
CDR3 protein: CSVESPPGQANTDTQYF

J gene: TRBJ2-7
V gene: TRBV7-9
CDR3 length: 12
D gene: .
clone size: .
CDR3 DNA: TGTGCCAGCACCGCCGATTATTACGAGCAGTACTTC
CDR3 protein: CASTADYYEQYF

J gene: TRBJ1-6
V gene: TRBV4-2
CDR3 length: 17
D gene: .
clone size: few
CDR3 DNA: TGTGCCAGCAGCCAAGGGGTTCAGAGGGAAGAAAGATCACCCCTCCACTTT
CDR3 protein: CASSQGVQREERSPLHF

J gene: TRBJ1-5
V gene: TRBV6-6
CDR3 length: 15
D gene: .
clone size: .
CDR3 DNA: TGTGCCAGCAGTTACTGGGGGGTGGGGGATCAGCCCCAGCATTTT
CDR3 protein: CASSYWGVGDQPQHF

J gene: TRBJ2-5
V gene: TRBV5-1
CDR3 length: 13
D gene: TRBD2
clone size: .
CDR3 DNA: TGCGCCAGCAGGAGGGCTAGCGGAGAGACCCAGTACTTC
CDR3 protein: CASRRASGETQYF

J gene: TRBJ1-6
V gene: TRBV5-6
CDR3 length: 16
D gene: .
clone size: .
CDR3 DNA: TGTGCCAGCAGCTTGGATCTGAGCTCCTATAATTCACCCCTCCACTTT
CDR3 protein: CASSLDLSSYNSPLHF

J gene: TRBJ1-1
V gene: TRBV29-1
CDR3 length: 15
D gene: .
clone size: .
CDR3 DNA: TGCAGCGTTGTGCCCTATCAGGGGATGAACACTGAAGCTTTCTTT
CDR3 protein: CSVVPYQGMNTEAFF

J gene: TRBJ2-1
V gene: TRBV27
CDR3 length: 14
D gene: .
clone size: .
CDR3 DNA: TGTGCCAGCAGCCCGGTGGGCTCCTACAATGAGCAGTTCTTC
CDR3 protein: CASSPVGSYNEQFF

J gene: TRBJ1-2
V gene: TRBV9
CDR3 length: 15
D gene: .
clone size: .
CDR3 DNA: TGTGCCAGCAGCGTAGGGTGGGGCCAGAACTATGGCTACACCTTC
CDR3 protein: CASSVGWGQNYGYTF

J gene: TRBJ1-3
V gene: TRBV28
CDR3 length: 14
D gene: TRBD1
clone size: .
CDR3 DNA: TGTGCCAGCAGGGGACAGCTTCTTGGAAACACCATATATTTT
CDR3 protein: CASRGQLLGNTIYF

J gene: TRBJ2-2
V gene: TRBV25-1
CDR3 length: 16
D gene: .
clone size: .
CDR3 DNA: TGTGCCAGCAGGGCAACAGGGAGGGCTAACACCGGGGAGCTGTTTTTT
CDR3 protein: CASRATGRANTGELFF

J gene: TRBJ1-4
V gene: TRBV7-8
CDR3 length: 15
D gene: TRBD1
clone size: .
CDR3 DNA: TGTGCCAGCAGCTTATTGGGACAGGGCGTTGAAAAACTGTTTTTT
CDR3 protein: CASSLLGQGVEKLFF

J gene: TRBJ1-6
V gene: TRBV30
CDR3 length: 13
D gene: .
clone size: .
CDR3 DNA: TGTGCCTGGAGTCTGGGGAGGAATTCACCCCTCCACTTT
CDR3 protein: CAWSLGRNSPLHF

J gene: TRBJ1-2
V gene: TRBV2
CDR3 length: 13
D gene: .
clone size: .
CDR3 DNA: TGTGCCAGCGATACAGGGAGCAACTATGGCTACACCTTC
CDR3 protein: CASDTGSNYGYTF

J gene: TRBJ2-7
V gene: TRBV7-2
CDR3 length: 15
D gene: .
clone size: .
CDR3 DNA: TGTGCCAGCAGCTTACGGGCGGCTTTCTCCTACGAGCAGTACTTC
CDR3 protein: CASSLRAAFSYEQYF

J gene: TRBJ1-2
V gene: TRBV6-5
CDR3 length: 13
D gene: TRBD1
clone size: .
CDR3 DNA: TGTGCCAGTCAACAGGGGGCGGACTATGGCTACACCTTC
CDR3 protein: CASQQGADYGYTF

J gene: TRBJ2-2
V gene: TRBV11-3
CDR3 length: 15
D gene: .
clone size: .
CDR3 DNA: TGTGCCAGCAGCTTAGGGCAGGGTTACACCGGGGAGCTGTTTTTT
CDR3 protein: CASSLGQGYTGELFF

J gene: TRBJ2-7
V gene: TRBV10-2
CDR3 length: 17
D gene: .
clone size: .
CDR3 DNA: TGCGCCAGCAGGGGGGGACAGGGGTTTAGCGGGGGCTACGAGCAGTACTTC
CDR3 protein: CASRGGQGFSGGYEQYF

J gene: TRBJ2-2
V gene: TRBV14
CDR3 length: 12
D gene: .
clone size: once
CDR3 DNA: TGTGCCAGCAGCCAAGTTGGCGGGGAGCTGTTTTTT
CDR3 protein: CASSQVGGELFF

J gene: TRBJ2-7
V gene: TRBV25-1
CDR3 length: 14
D gene: .
clone size: .
CDR3 DNA: TGTGCCAGCAGTGACCTGGAGTTCGGGGACGAGCAGTACTTC
CDR3 protein: CASSDLEFGDEQYF

J gene: TRBJ2-1
V gene: TRBV4-3
CDR3 length: 15
D gene: .
clone size: few
CDR3 DNA: TGCGCCAGCAGCGCCCGAGGCGGGGTACACAATGAGCAGTTCTTC
CDR3 protein: CASSARGGVHNEQFF

J gene: TRBJ2-7
V gene: TRBV19
CDR3 length: 16
D gene: .
clone size: .
CDR3 DNA: TGTGCCAGTAGTGTAGGCCTGAGTTTCGGGTCTGGCGAGCAGTACTTC
CDR3 protein: CASSVGLSFGSGEQYF

J gene: TRBJ1-5
V gene: TRBV18
CDR3 length: 14
D gene: .
clone size: .
CDR3 DNA: TGTGCCAGCTCACCGAATGTCGGTAATCAGCCCCAGCATTTT
CDR3 protein: CASSPNVGNQPQHF

J gene: TRBJ1-4
V gene: TRBV9
CDR3 length: 14
D gene: .
clone size: .
CDR3 DNA: TGTGCCAGCAGCGTCGACAGGTGGGGTGAAAAACTGTTTTTT
CDR3 protein: CASSVDRWGEKLFF

J gene: TRBJ2-7
V gene: TRBV11-1
CDR3 length: 15
D gene: TRBD1
clone size: .
CDR3 DNA: TGTGCCAGCAGTCTAGTCCAGGGGGCTGTCAACGAGCAGTACTTC
CDR3 protein: CASSLVQGAVNEQYF

J gene: TRBJ1-5
V gene: TRBV7-9
CDR3 length: 14
D gene: .
clone size: few
CDR3 DNA: TGTGCCAGCAGCGCGAACTCAGGAGATCAGCCCCAGCATTTT
CDR3 protein: CASSANSGDQPQHF

J gene: TRBJ2-1
V gene: TRBV4-2
CDR3 length: 15
D gene: .
clone size: few
CDR3 DNA: TGTGCCAGCAGCCAAGGGGTCATTTCGGGAAGTGAGCAGTTCTTC
CDR3 protein: CASSQGVISGSEQFF

J gene: TRBJ2-7
V gene: TRBV12-5
CDR3 length: 13
D gene: .
clone size: .
CDR3 DNA: TGTGCTAGTGGTGTCCAACGGGGGTACGAGCAGTACTTC
CDR3 protein: CASGVQRGYEQYF

J gene: TRBJ2-5
V gene: TRBV5-1
CDR3 length: 16
D gene: TRBD2
clone size: .
CDR3 DNA: TGCGCCAGCAGCTTGGCTTTAGCGGGGGGTCAAGAGACCCAGTACTTC
CDR3 protein: CASSLALAGGQETQYF

J gene: TRBJ1-1
V gene: TRBV10-1
CDR3 length: 14
D gene: .
clone size: .
CDR3 DNA: TGCGCCAGCAGTGAGTCGGTGGGGAACACTGAAGCTTTCTTT
CDR3 protein: CASSESVGNTEAFF

J gene: TRBJ2-1
V gene: TRBV20-1
CDR3 length: 11
D gene: .
clone size: .
CDR3 DNA: TGCAGTGCTCAAACAGGGAATGAGCAGTTCTTC
CDR3 protein: CSAQTGNEQFF

J gene: TRBJ1-1
V gene: TRBV5-1
CDR3 length: 15
D gene: .
clone size: .
CDR3 DNA: TGCGCCAGCAGCTTGGGGCAGGGGATCAACACTGAAGCTTTCTTT
CDR3 protein: CASSLGQGINTEAFF

J gene: TRBJ2-3
V gene: TRBV28
CDR3 length: 18
D gene: TRBD2
clone size: .
CDR3 DNA: TGTGCCAGCAGTTTGAGATTGGATAGCGGGGGAAGCACAGATACGCAGTATTTT
CDR3 protein: CASSLRLDSGGSTDTQYF

J gene: TRBJ1-1
V gene: TRBV9
CDR3 length: 16
D gene: TRBD1
clone size: .
CDR3 DNA: TGTGCCAGCAGTCCCGGGACAGGGGCCGGGAACACTGAAGCTTTCTTT
CDR3 protein: CASSPGTGAGNTEAFF

J gene: TRBJ2-5
V gene: TRBV28
CDR3 length: 15
D gene: .
clone size: .
CDR3 DNA: TGTGCCAGCAGCGACCCCGGAGGGGTGGGGGAGACCCAGTACTTC
CDR3 protein: CASSDPGGVGETQYF

J gene: TRBJ2-7
V gene: TRBV5-1
CDR3 length: 14
D gene: .
clone size: .
CDR3 DNA: TGCGCCAGCAGCCCCAGGGAGAGCTCCTACGAGCAGTACTTC
CDR3 protein: CASSPRESSYEQYF

J gene: TRBJ2-7
V gene: TRBV5-6
CDR3 length: 13
D gene: .
clone size: once
CDR3 DNA: TGTGCCAGCAGCTTGGGTGGAGGGAACGAGCAGTACTTC
CDR3 protein: CASSLGGGNEQYF